The entry below describes one T cell receptor (beta chain). Its antigen is currently not known. The input lacks base qualities; no much larger clone sits a single base away. These data belong to a study of blood T cell repertoires in COVID-19 (dated by TCRdb to 2018 to 2021). The study in broad terms: Samples from collaborators originated in the United States, Italy and Spain and spanned both the acute and convalescent phases of COVID-19. Subjects who had been exposed to COVID-19, were actively infected with it, or had recovered from it provided the deeply sampled blood TCRbeta repertoires that made up the dataset. A de-identified subject ID, COVID-19 status, age in years and sex were almost always included in the sample metadata. Where available, HLA class I and class II types were obtained from metadata supplied by the sample provider rather than from assay-based typing. The samples were drawn from two sources: the first 160 participants of the ongoing ImmuneRACE study, and over 1,000 subjects contributed by 6 global collaborators. The repertoires were released in a freely available public database intended as a resource for research on the immune response to SARS-CoV-2. The material from the prospective study consisted of cDNA or gDNA derived from T cells, B-cell-depleted T cells, or PBMCs. General study outcomes and caveats: The amount of clinical and demographic metadata varied by source and participant and was provided uncurated.

TCRbeta CDR3 regions were amplified from genomic DNA by means of the immunoSEQ Assay, a bias-controlled multiplex PCR. The authors' analysis ran thus. The number of nucleated cells in each sample was estimated from the amplification of reference gene primers within the assay. Sequence reads were collapsed and filtered to measure the absolute abundance of every unique TCRbeta CDR3 rearrangement. For each sample, productive Simpson clonality was calculated as the square root of Simpson's diversity index across productive rearrangements. TCRdb stores this immuneACCESS table with in-frame sequences only. Part of the clones is absent; in the studies checked, under half of the shortfall reflects unresolved V genes, and no reason is known for the rest. The V and J calls and the clone size are those of that table, but D and trimming were determined from the DNA. The sample contains under 250,000 clones, roughly 80% of them found a single time. The ten largest clones capture more than 6% of the sample.

Whole blood was collected in K2EDTA tubes by collaborating institutions according to the institutions' own protocols. Collaborator samples were shipped for TCRbeta analysis as frozen whole blood, isolated PBMCs, or DNA extracted from either sample type. Sequenced material: peripheral blood. This TCR derives from a woman aged 60-75 years with active or convalescent COVID-19.

The CDR3 corresponds to CASSQDPQVLKGNTIYF. The bases read TGTGCCAGCAGCCAAGATCCCCAGGTTCTAAAAGGAAACACCATATATTTT. Here the chain combines TRBV3-1 (or the pseudogene TRBV3-2) and TRBJ1-3, with the D segment identity uncertain. The V end loses 0 bases and the J end loses 4 bases, and a stretch of 16 bases separates them. The germline V gene (reference sequence) gives CDR1 as LGHDT and CDR2 as YNNKEL. The CDR3 goes from the cysteine to the phenylalanine over 17 residues. Only the CDR3 DNA is retained, 51 bases long and in frame from the first base.